A single sample gave rise to the 10 T cell receptor beta chains below, sequenced in a study of cytomegalovirus exposure and HLA in healthy donors. PCR amplification relied on 60 Vbeta primers (plus 13 Jbeta primers). The repertoire was sequenced with immunoSEQ multiplex PCR; TCRdb's copy has only in-frame clones and lacks some. The sample lists some 160,000 clones; 65% to 80% were seen once. The specimen was PBMCs. The receptors shown here come from a woman aged 40-49 years in good health and CMV-seronegative.

V usage is TRBV27 and J usage is TRBJ2-5; D is unresolved. The V end was cut by 5 bases, the J end by 5 bases, with 6 bases between. The length of the CDR3 is 11 residues. Looked up from germline, CDR1 is MNHEY and CDR2 is SMNVEV (reference sequence). The CDR3 sequence: CASSTRETQYF. The CDR3, as DNA: TGTGCCAGCAGTACCCGGGAGACCCAGTACTTC.

The chain links TRBV30 to TRBJ2-1, with 8 bases identical to TRBD2. The CDR3 has 15 residues. Germline assignment: CDR1 GTSNPN and CDR2 SVGIG (reference sequence). V shed 3 bases, J shed 6 bases, and the junction held 10 bases outside the gene matches. The CDR3 DNA reads as TGTGCCTGGAGCCCCGGGACTAGTGTAGTCAATGAGCAGTTCTTC. It encodes CAWSPGTSVVNEQFF.

The chain joins TRBV20-1 to TRBJ2-7; unclear D gene. CDR1 DFQATT and CDR2 SNEGSKA come from the germline V gene (reference sequence). This CDR3 comprises 11 residues. The V end was cut by 7 bases, the J end by 0 bases, with 7 bases between. The CDR3 nucleotides are TGCAGTGTACAAAGCTCCTACGAGCAGTACTTC. Translation: CSVQSSYEQYF.

A single count supports this clone. The J gene is TRBJ1-6, the V gene TRBV19; the D is unclear. Looked up from germline, CDR1 is LNHDA and CDR2 is SQIVND (reference sequence). The CDR3 is 14 residues long. Deletions cut 7 bases from V and 14 bases from J, with 21 bases between. CDR3 nucleotide sequence: TGTGCCAGTACAATAGCAACCCAGGCCGGGGCCCTCCACTTT. Translating gives CASTIATQAGALHF.

The V gene is TRBV28, the J gene TRBJ1-1; no clear D. Germline V gives CDR1 MDHEN, CDR2 SYDVKM. The CDR3 is 13 residues long. Trimming stripped 7 bases from V and 7 bases from J, with 16 bases between. The CDR3 here is CASKRAPRDEAFF. For the CDR3, the DNA is TGTGCCAGCAAGAGGGCCCCTCGGGATGAAGCTTTCTTT. The full variable domain, its missing parts supplied by reference TRBV28 and TRBJ1-1, is DVKVTQSSRYLVKRTGEKVFLECVQDMDHENMFWYRQDPGLGLRLIYFSYDVKMKEKGDIPEGYSVSREKKERFSLILESASTNQTSMYLCASKRAPRDEAFFGQGTRLTVV.

The genes are TRBV5-1 and TRBJ2-1; 8 nucleotides agree with TRBD2. Germline CDR1 reads SGHRS; CDR2 reads YFSETQ. The CDR3 loop spans 17 amino acids. The V segment lost 1 base and the J segment 2 bases; nucleotides outside the gene matches: 8. The CDR3 here is CASSLFTAGGTYNEQFF. CDR3 bases: TGCGCCAGCAGCTTGTTCACGGCGGGGGGAACCTACAATGAGCAGTTCTTC.

The gene calls are TRBV30 and TRBJ2-1; 8 positions agree with TRBD2. The length of the CDR3 is 17 residues. The trim removed 0 bases at V and 3 bases at J, leaving 10 bases unmatched. Germline CDR1 GTSNPN, CDR2 SVGIG (reference sequence). The CDR3 reads CAWSVLFSAGGYNEQFF. In DNA, the CDR3 is TGTGCCTGGAGTGTACTCTTCTCGGCGGGAGGCTACAATGAGCAGTTCTTC.

The chain has TRBV10-3 and TRBJ1-6; no firm D call. Trimming removed 10 bases at V and 8 bases at J, with 15 bases between. CDR3 length equals 13 residues. Germline V gives CDR1 ENHRY, CDR2 SYGVKD. The CDR3 region has the DNA TGTGCCACACGGGGTGGAGAGGATTCACCCCTCCACTTT. Translation: CATRGGEDSPLHF.

The V and J genes are TRBV9 and TRBJ2-3; 14 bases match TRBD2. Unmatched junction bases numbered 6, after V lost 4 bases and J lost 5 bases. CDR1 and CDR2 from the germline V gene are SGDLS and YYNGEE. The CDR3 length is 16 residues. The DNA of the CDR3 is TGTGCCAGCAGCACAGGGACTAGCGGGAGTCTAGATACGCAGTATTTT. Translation: CASSTGTSGSLDTQYF.

This chain links TRBV27 with TRBJ1-1; a possible D gene is TRBD1 (5 bases). The CDR3 consists of 14 residues. The V gene lost 8 bases and the J gene lost 0 bases, with 13 bases spanning the gap. The germline CDR1 and CDR2 sequences are MNHEY and SMNVEV (reference sequence). CDR3 nucleotide sequence: TGTGCCAGCGCTTGGGGGGGGATGAACACTGAAGCTTTCTTT. Translation: CASAWGGMNTEAFF.